These T cell receptor beta chains were read from a single sample in a study of graft-versus-host responses after intestinal transplantation. The protocol was immunoSEQ multiplex PCR, while the TCRdb copy is restricted to in-frame clones and leaves out a portion. The table shows around 100,000 clones, with about 90% occurring only once. The antigens for these receptors are not known. Sequenced here: unstimulated CD4+ T cells sorted from spleen or lymph node cells, sampled before intestinal transplant. The receptors derive from a human donor who received an intestinal transplant. Each CDR3 is given with its conserved first and last residue.

CDR3	J	V
CASSRPGTVNTEAFF	TRBJ1-1	TRBV5-5
CASSPTGSYEQYF	TRBJ2-7	TRBV6-1
CASRRQSATEAFF	TRBJ1-1	TRBV6-5
CASSPEARETGELFF	TRBJ2-2	TRBV7-3
CASRIIGAEEQYF	TRBJ2-7	TRBV6-6
CASSLGRATDTQYF	TRBJ2-3	TRBV5-1
CASSLSWEGYNEQFF	TRBJ2-1	TRBV27
CASRWDSEANVLTF	TRBJ2-6	TRBV2
CASSLGTNNEQFF	TRBJ2-1	TRBV11-2
CASRDIRDSGPFF	TRBJ2-1	TRBV19
CASSPTASNEKLFF	TRBJ1-4	TRBV6-6
CASSPSLGGGVDYGYTF	TRBJ1-2	TRBV7-2
CASSQAWRETDEQFF	TRBJ2-1	TRBV4-2
CASSPSTTRENTIYF	TRBJ1-3	TRBV18
CASSRLLGGAVSDTQYF	TRBJ2-3	TRBV27
CASSYRAAGATDTQYF	TRBJ2-3	TRBV6-5
CASSLAQNNNQPQHF	TRBJ1-5	TRBV5-4
CASSYRDLSSGANVLTF	TRBJ2-6	TRBV7-9
CASSRTAYGYTF	TRBJ1-2	TRBV5-4
CASTSPPGTDKKNEQYF	TRBJ2-7	TRBV19
CASSTGPATDTQYF	TRBJ2-3	TRBV5-4
CSVEGTDYGYTF	TRBJ1-2	TRBV29-1
CASSTRRTSVDEQFF	TRBJ2-1	TRBV19
CASSPTGGNTIYF	TRBJ1-3	TRBV7-3
CASSLDQGDTGELFF	TRBJ2-2	TRBV7-3
CASSRDRVRSPLHF	TRBJ1-6	TRBV9
CSARSWVGGNNEQFF	TRBJ2-1	TRBV29-1
CASSERLGEQYF	TRBJ2-7	TRBV10-1
CASRSIAGGYEQYF	TRBJ2-7	TRBV27
CASSKGLQYEQYF	TRBJ2-7	TRBV7-9
CATSSPLAGGPRDTQYF	TRBJ2-3	TRBV15
CASSQGLHSYNEQFF	TRBJ2-1	TRBV4-1
CASSLARNRDHEQYF	TRBJ2-7	TRBV7-9
CASSYGGSLNTEAFF	TRBJ1-1	TRBV6-6
CASSPLGTISYNEQFF	TRBJ2-1	TRBV6-4
CASSFEETQYF	TRBJ2-5	TRBV5-4
CASSPSEGGHYGYTF	TRBJ1-2	TRBV18
CASSFLGGTSGRSGELFF	TRBJ2-2	TRBV7-3
CASSLVSGVGETQYF	TRBJ2-5	TRBV5-1
CASGGLGWGPDTQYF	TRBJ2-3	TRBV10-2
CASSLGVREGTGELFF	TRBJ2-2	TRBV5-1
CASRARGAGREQYF	TRBJ2-7	TRBV6-5
CASSYSLQGAGNTIYF	TRBJ1-3	TRBV6-5
CASSSNRGVGTEAFF	TRBJ1-1	TRBV27
CASSVAVQETQYF	TRBJ2-5	TRBV9
CASSPDRGRYEQYF	TRBJ2-7	TRBV7-3
CASSYGGYYGYTF	TRBJ1-2	TRBV6-5
CASSPNRGHVYEQYF	TRBJ2-7	TRBV18
CASSSTTGDRSEAFF	TRBJ1-1	TRBV6-6
CASSGTTPLYEQYF	TRBJ2-7	TRBV5-1
CASSLSPIAKNIQYF	TRBJ2-4	TRBV5-6
CASSVNTGAGTEAFF	TRBJ1-1	TRBV2
CASSQRDGGGALHF	TRBJ1-6	TRBV4-1
CASSDTGGTNEQFF	TRBJ2-1	TRBV6-1